Below are 8 T cell receptor beta chains sequenced from a single sample in a study of T cell responses to AZD1222 COVID-19 vaccine. This table comes from immunoSEQ multiplex PCR, and its TCRdb copy is limited to in-frame clones, with some not included. The data hold under 60,000 clones, with about nine tenths observed a single time. Sequencing was performed on peripheral blood, taken 28 days after the second AZD1222 dose. These receptors originate from an adult who received the AZD1222 COVID-19 vaccine.

The chain is built from TRBV2 and TRBJ2-5; D perhaps matches TRBD2 (6 bases). Trimming left V 4 bases short and J 4 bases short, with 13 bases between. This CDR3 is built from 14 residues. Germline lookup yields CDR1 SNHLY and CDR2 FYNNEI. The DNA of the CDR3 is TGTGCCAGCAGTGTAAGACTAGGTGGAGAGACCCAGTACTTC. Encoded protein: CASSVRLGGETQYF.

The chain couples TRBV19 to TRBJ2-5; D is uncertain. Germline values: CDR1 LNHDA, CDR2 SQIVND (reference sequence). The CDR3 has 12 amino acids. The germline V and J ends were trimmed by 5 bases and 3 bases, with 7 bases remaining between them. CDR3 in DNA: TGTGCCAGTAGTCTCGCGGAAGAGACCCAGTACTTC. Translated: CASSLAEETQYF.

The rearrangement links TRBV18 to TRBJ1-1; tentatively, D is TRBD1 (6 bases). Germline V CDR1 and CDR2: KGHSH, LQKENI. V was cut by 0 bases and J by 5 bases, with 16 bases left in between. This CDR3 region has 16 residues. CDR3 DNA sequence: TGTGCCAGCTCACCACCGGCCGGGGGGGCTTGGACTGAAGCTTTCTTT. This sequence encodes CASSPPAGGAWTEAFF.

The rearrangement links TRBV3-1 (or the pseudogene TRBV3-2) to TRBJ2-7; D perhaps matches TRBD1 (6 bases). Trimming stripped 4 bases from V and 6 bases from J, with 13 bases between. The germline V gene has CDR1 LGHDT and CDR2 YNNKEL (reference sequence). The CDR3 runs to 13 residues. The CDR3 loop is CASSPRGAVEQYF. The CDR3 DNA reads TGTGCCAGCAGCCCCAGGGGAGCGGTCGAGCAGTACTTC.

The chain has TRBV28 and TRBJ2-7; D may correspond to TRBD1 or TRBD2 (5 bases each). With 4 bases removed from V and 5 bases from J, the gap between germline ends came to 18 bases. This CDR3 is 15 amino acids long. Germline V CDR1 and CDR2: MDHEN, SYDVKM. The CDR3 nucleotides read TGTGCCAGCAGTTCGGGATCGTCAGGGCGGGACGAGCAGTACTTC. It is translated as CASSSGSSGRDEQYF.

The chain combines TRBV4-1 with TRBJ2-5; 12 positions match TRBD1. The CDR3 contains 17 residues. V lost 2 bases, J lost 2 bases, and 6 bases stayed unmatched. Germline V lookup: CDR1 MGHRA, CDR2 YSYEKL. The CDR3 region has the DNA TGCGCCAGCAGCCAAATGGGACAGGGGGCGGTGCAAGAGACCCAGTACTTC. Encoded protein: CASSQMGQGAVQETQYF.

This chain connects TRBV15 to TRBJ1-2, with D maybe TRBD1 (5 bases). V dropped 1 base and J dropped 4 bases, with 16 bases sitting between them. The CDR3 spans 16 residues. Looked up from germline, CDR1 is LNHNV and CDR2 is YYDKDF (reference sequence). CDR3 loop: CATSRVGRERRYGYTF. The DNA for the CDR3 is TGTGCCACCAGCAGAGTAGGCAGGGAACGGCGCTATGGCTACACCTTC. The full variable domain, with the rest looked up from reference TRBV15 and TRBJ1-2, is DAMVIQNPRYQVTQFGKPVTLSCSQTLNHNVMYWYQQKSSQAPKLLFHYYDKDFNNEADTPDNFQSRRPNTSFCFLDIRSPGLGDTAMYLCATSRVGRERRYGYTFGSGTRLTVV.

The chain is built from TRBV29-1 and TRBJ2-7; tentatively, D is TRBD1 or TRBD2 (5 bases each). This CDR3 spans 13 amino acids. Germline CDR1 and CDR2: SQVTM and ANQGSEA. V gave up 3 bases and J gave up 12 bases, with 21 bases separating them. CDR3 residues: CSVEALHSPGRYF. The CDR3 nucleotides are TGCAGCGTTGAGGCGCTACACTCCCCGGGGCGGTACTTC.